This TCR beta chain emerged from a study of PD-L1 blockade in urothelial cancer. Indicated time point: peripheral blood 6 weeks after treatment start. For each patient, 1 to 8 samples were obtained, pretreatment and on-treatment. Repertoires were generated with immunoSEQ multiplex PCR, while TCRdb's copy carries only in-frame clones and drops some. Here the sample spans roughly 120,000 clones, approximately 90% being singletons. The CDR3 runs 16 residues. CDR1 SGHRS and CDR2 YFSETQ come from the germline V gene. V dropped 4 bases and J dropped 3; count of bases not matched to a gene: 12. The sequencing used PBMCs, collected around atezolizumab (anti-PD-L1) treatment. The TCR was taken from a man between 60 and 75 years old with urothelial cancer. The chain employs TRBV5-1 and TRBJ2-7, with TRBD1 matching over 8 bases. The CDR3 region is CASSPGRAGGLYEQYF. The CDR3 DNA sequence: TGCGCCAGCAGCCCTGGCAGGGCAGGGGGCCTCTACGAGCAGTACTTC. The full variable domain, in which reference TRBV5-1 and TRBJ2-7 provide the parts outside the CDR3, is KAGVTQTPRYLIKTRGQQVTLSCSPISGHRSVSWYQQTPGQGLQFLFEYFSETQRNKGNFPGRFSGRQFSNSRSEMNVSTLELGDSALYLCASSPGRAGGLYEQYFGPGTRLTVT.